This entry is about one T cell receptor (beta chain). The CDR3 is 15 amino acids. Germline CDR1 is SGHTA and CDR2 is FQGNSA. With V trimmed by 4 bases and J by 4 bases, 6 bases remained unmatched. This specimen belongs to a study of shared T cell receptors in the human thymus. Produced via immunoSEQ multiplex PCR; TCRdb's table is partial and in-frame only. The sample contains roughly 660,000 clones, roughly 90% of which appear only once. These records were also assigned to another study, of human thymus T cells. That source adds: The thymus was resected at corrective cardiac surgery. Thymic and blood repertoires appeared to carry a bias in their V and J gene usage. Unrelated individuals had highly overlapping thymic repertoires, as reported in related research.

This chain joins TRBV7-2 and TRBJ2-5; 10 bases are shared with TRBD1. The TCR was taken from a boy younger than two with a congenital heart defect. Sample: thymocytes. Written as DNA, the CDR3 is TGTGCCAGCAGCTCCCACCGGGACAGGGGAGAGACCCAGTACTTC. The encoded protein is CASSSHRDRGETQYF.